The 5 T cell receptor beta chains below were found in one sample sequenced in a study of cytomegalovirus exposure and HLA in healthy donors (dated by TCRdb to about 2017). Receptors were amplified or captured by the immunoSEQ multiplex PCR assay. A mixture of 60 forward primers for TCR Vbeta segments and 13 reverse primers for TCR Jbeta segments was used in the multiplex PCR. The clones in this table, taken by TCRdb from immuneACCESS, are in-frame only. Not every clone is retained; where verified, under half of the shortfall comes from an unresolved V gene, and the cause of the rest is unknown. The table for this sample lists roughly 150,000 clones; just over 75% of them were counted only once. The top ten constitute under 2% of the sample. Sequencing input: PBMCs. Every receptor here comes from a man aged 40-55 years in good health and CMV-seronegative.

The chain couples TRBV28 to TRBJ2-3, with 7 bases fitting TRBD2. The CDR3 extends over 15 amino acids. The junction had 7 bases not matched to a gene; V was cut back by 3 bases and J by 4 bases. Germline CDR1 and CDR2: MDHEN and SYDVKM. This CDR3 is CASSLGGTPADTQYF. Written as DNA, the CDR3 is TGTGCCAGCAGTTTGGGGGGGACCCCCGCAGATACGCAGTATTTT.

The CDR3 is CSADRETQYF. Written as DNA, the CDR3 is TGCAGTGCCGATCGGGAGACCCAGTACTTC. This chain connects TRBV20-1 to TRBJ2-5, with no clear D. Germline V CDR1 and CDR2: DFQATT, SNEGSKA (reference sequence). The CDR3 is 10 amino acids. V lost 6 bases to trimming and J lost 5 bases, with 7 bases between them.

This chain uses TRBV15 with TRBJ2-3; tentatively, D is TRBD2 (5 bases). Germline V lookup: CDR1 LNHNV, CDR2 YYDKDF (reference sequence). CDR3 length equals 16 residues. Trimming took 1 base from V and 4 from J, leaving 15 bases between them. This CDR3 is CATSRVGDGGSDTQYF. The CDR3 coding sequence is TGTGCCACCAGCAGAGTTGGAGACGGAGGCTCAGATACGCAGTATTTT. The complete variable domain, with remaining parts taken from reference TRBV15 and TRBJ2-3, reads DAMVIQNPRYQVTQFGKPVTLSCSQTLNHNVMYWYQQKSSQAPKLLFHYYDKDFNNEADTPDNFQSRRPNTSFCFLDIRSPGLGDTAMYLCATSRVGDGGSDTQYFGPGTRLTVL.

The CDR3 reads CASRVTGEAYNEQFF. CDR3 DNA sequence: TGCGCCAGCAGAGTGACAGGGGAGGCCTACAATGAGCAGTTCTTC. The V and J genes are TRBV5-1 and TRBJ2-1; 8 bases fit TRBD1. J was trimmed by 2 bases and V by 5 bases; bases with no gene match: 6. Germline assignment: CDR1 SGHRS and CDR2 YFSETQ. CDR3 size: 15 residues.

The chain combines TRBV5-4 with TRBJ2-1; TRBD2 matches at 8 bases. Trimming removed 2 bases from V and 5 bases from J; junction bases left unmatched: 3. The CDR3 runs to 14 residues. CDR1 SGHNT and CDR2 YYREEE come from the germline V gene (reference sequence). In nucleotides, the CDR3 is TGTGCCAGCAGCTTCGCGGGAGGAGACAATGAGCAGTTCTTC. The encoded protein is CASSFAGGDNEQFF. Using reference TRBV5-4 and TRBJ2-1 for the parts outside the CDR3, the full variable domain is ETGVTQSPTHLIKTRGQQVTLRCSSQSGHNTVSWYQQALGQGPQFIFQYYREEENGRGNFPPRFSGLQFPNYSSELNVNALELDDSALYLCASSFAGGDNEQFFGPGTRLTVL.